Given below is one TCR beta chain in context. CDR1 and CDR2 (germline): MNHEY, SMNVEV (reference sequence). The CDR3 length is 13 residues. Trimming at V came to 5 bases and at J to 4 bases, leaving 4 bases not matched to a gene. Seattle patients were enrolled while actively infected and followed longitudinally. The method was immunoSEQ multiplex PCR; TCRdb's version includes in-frame clones alone and lacks a portion of them. The repertoire includes 250,000 to 350,000 clones, approximately 90% of them detected once, and over 2% sits in the top ten. The sample comes from a study of blood T cell repertoires in COVID-19. Overall study context: Some COVID-19 samples were acute and others convalescent; all came from the United States, Italy and Spain. In each case, the material was cDNA or gDNA derived from T cells, B-cell-depleted T cells, or PBMCs.

The rearrangement links TRBV27 to TRBJ1-2, with TRBD1 identical over 7 bases. The receptor's source is a woman under 40 with COVID-19, enrolled during active disease. The material sequenced was peripheral blood. The CDR3 region is CASSIGTAYGYTF. DNA for the CDR3: TGTGCCAGCAGTATCGGGACAGCCTATGGCTACACCTTC.